This T cell receptor (beta chain) emerged from a study of cytomegalovirus exposure and HLA in healthy donors. Study-wide points: Among TCR beta chains of equal frequency, HLA-associated ones were more clonally expanded in a later analysis. An analysis done earlier found most TCR beta V segments productive about 90% or about 30% of the time.

Per the germline V gene, CDR1 is SGHRS and CDR2 is YFSETQ. CDR3 length: 14 residues. V lost 5 bases and J lost 0, with 12 bases in between. Use of 60 Vbeta and 13 Jbeta primers characterized the PCR. Sequencing used immunoSEQ multiplex PCR; TCRdb keeps in-frame clones, though not all of them. Its table records 40,000 or so clones. Turning to this clone: Its target is not known.

This rearrangement joins TRBV5-1 to TRBJ2-7, with D maybe TRBD1 (6 bases). The clonotype originates from a man between 25 and 39 years old in good health and CMV-seronegative. What was sequenced was PBMCs. CDR3 protein: CASRSGQHSYEQYF. CDR3 bases: TGCGCCAGCAGGAGCGGACAGCACTCCTACGAGCAGTACTTC.